This T cell receptor beta chain stems from a study of T cells expressing NK-cell markers. Study information: Obtained from sorted CD3+CD56+NKG2C+, CD3+CD56+NKG2C- and CD3+CD56-NKG2C+ T cells were the TCR beta repertoires. General study results and limits: For 5 to 7 donors, the dominant NKG2C+ clonotypes made up about 1.0-7.5% of their CD8+ T cells.

The CDR3 length is 12 residues. CDR1 is SQVTM, CDR2 ANQGSEA, per germline. Worth noting for this clonotype: The antigen is not known.

TCRdb re-called the 5' RACE reads and gives one entry per CDR3 protein, without DNA. This sample's table has almost 450,000 distinct CDR3 sequences. This chain joins TRBV29-1 and TRBJ2-3; lacking DNA, the TRBD1 call made by TCRdb goes unchecked. Sequencing used blood T cells: a sorted CD56 or NKG2C T cell subset, CD4+ or CD8+ T cells, or bulk PBMC T cells (not recorded which). This receptor was identified in a woman aged 18 to 75 in good health. The CDR3 protein is CSARAQGFTQYF.